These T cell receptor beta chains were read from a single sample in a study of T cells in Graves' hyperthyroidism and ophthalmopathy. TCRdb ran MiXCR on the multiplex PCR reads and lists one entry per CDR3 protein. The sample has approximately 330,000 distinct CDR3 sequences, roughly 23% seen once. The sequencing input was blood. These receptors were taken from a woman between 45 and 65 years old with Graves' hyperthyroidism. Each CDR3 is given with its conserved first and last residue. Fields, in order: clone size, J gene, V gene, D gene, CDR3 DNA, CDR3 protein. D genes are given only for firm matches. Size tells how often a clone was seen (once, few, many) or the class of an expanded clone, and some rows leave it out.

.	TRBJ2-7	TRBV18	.	TGTGCCAGCTCACCCAAGGACGAGCAGTACTTC	CASSPKDEQYF
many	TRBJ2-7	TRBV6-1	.	TGTGCCAGCAGTTCAGGCGGGGACCTCTACGAGCAGTACTTC	CASSSGGDLYEQYF
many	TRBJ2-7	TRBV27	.	TGTGCCAGCAGTTCCGTATCGGGACGGGGCTACGAGCAGTACTTC	CASSSVSGRGYEQYF
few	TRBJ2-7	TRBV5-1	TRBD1	TGCGCCAGCAGCTTTAGGGGGCGGATTTCCTACGAGCAGTACTTC	CASSFRGRISYEQYF
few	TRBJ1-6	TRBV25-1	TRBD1	TGTGCCAGCAGTGCTGGGACAGGGGGAAATTCACCCCTCCACTTT	CASSAGTGGNSPLHF
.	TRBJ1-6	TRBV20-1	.	TGCAGTGCTAGAGTGTGGGGGGCGCGCTATAATTCACCCCTCCACTTT	CSARVWGARYNSPLHF
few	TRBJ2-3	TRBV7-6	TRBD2	TGTGCCAGCACTAAACTAGCGGGAAGCCCAGATACGCAGTATTTT	CASTKLAGSPDTQYF
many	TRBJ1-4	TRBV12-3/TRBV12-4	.	TGTGCCAGCAGTTTGGGGCTAACTAATGAAAAACTGTTTTTT	CASSLGLTNEKLFF
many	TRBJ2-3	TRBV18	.	TGTGCCAGCTCACCACCGCTCGGGGGCGGCACAGATACGCAGTATTTT	CASSPPLGGGTDTQYF
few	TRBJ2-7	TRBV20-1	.	TGCAGTGCTACCGGGACACGGTCCTACGAGCAGTACTTC	CSATGTRSYEQYF
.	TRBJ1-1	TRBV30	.	TGTGCCTGGAGACGTTCGACCGCTGAAGCTTTCTTT	CAWRRSTAEAFF
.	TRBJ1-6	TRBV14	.	TGTGCCAGCAGGAAGGCTGGAAGCTCCTATAATTCACCCCTCCACTTT	CASRKAGSSYNSPLHF
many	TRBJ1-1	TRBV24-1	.	TGTGCCACCAGTGACACGGGAGGCAGGGTCACTGAAGCTTTCTTT	CATSDTGGRVTEAFF
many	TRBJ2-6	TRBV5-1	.	TGCGCCAGCCGGAAGGGGACCGGGGCCAACGTCCTGACTTTC	CASRKGTGANVLTF
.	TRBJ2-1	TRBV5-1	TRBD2	TGCGCCAGCAGCTTTTACACTAGCGGTTCCTACAATGAGCAGTTCTTC	CASSFYTSGSYNEQFF
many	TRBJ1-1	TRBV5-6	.	TGTGCCAGCAGCTGGGGGGACGGCCACACTGAAGCTTTCTTT	CASSWGDGHTEAFF
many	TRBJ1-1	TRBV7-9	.	TGTGCCAGCAGCTTACGTATCACTGAAGCTTTCTTT	CASSLRITEAFF
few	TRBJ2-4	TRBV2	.	TGTGCCAGCAGTGAAGGGGACATCTTAGCCAAAAACATTCAGTACTTC	CASSEGDILAKNIQYF
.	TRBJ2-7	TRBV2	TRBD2	TGTGCCAGCAGTGAAGCTCGGACTAGCGCAAGTAACGAGCAGTACTTC	CASSEARTSASNEQYF
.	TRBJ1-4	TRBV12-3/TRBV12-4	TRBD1	TGTGCCAGCAGCCCTGGGGACAGGGGTCCCCGAGACGAAAAACTGTTTTTT	CASSPGDRGPRDEKLFF
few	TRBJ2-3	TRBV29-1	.	TGCAGCGTTGAAAAGGCGTCTAGCACAGATACGCAGTATTTT	CSVEKASSTDTQYF
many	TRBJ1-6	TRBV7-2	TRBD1	TGTGCCAGCAGCACCCTGGACAGGCCAGATTCACCCCTCCACTTT	CASSTLDRPDSPLHF
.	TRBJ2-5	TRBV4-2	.	TGTGCCAGCAGCCAAGAGGGGGCTAGAAGCTTAGAGACCCAGTACTTC	CASSQEGARSLETQYF
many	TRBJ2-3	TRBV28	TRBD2	TGTGCCAGCAGTTTCCTCTACCCGGGGACTAGCGGGAGGACGACTAGCACAGATACGCAGTATTTT	CASSFLYPGTSGRTTSTDTQYF
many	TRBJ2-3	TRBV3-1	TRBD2	TGTGCCAGCAGCCTCCGGACTAGCGGGAGACTAGATACGCAGTATTTT	CASSLRTSGRLDTQYF
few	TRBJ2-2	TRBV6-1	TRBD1	TGTGCCAGCAGTGAAACAGGGGACACCGGGGAGCTGTTTTTT	CASSETGDTGELFF
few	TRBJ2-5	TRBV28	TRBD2	TGTGCCAGCAGTTTCACTAGCGGGAAAGAGACCCAGTACTTC	CASSFTSGKETQYF
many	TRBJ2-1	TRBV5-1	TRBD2	TGCGCCAGCAGCTTGGGGGGGGGCAGCGGGAGCTCCTACAATGAGCAGTTCTTC	CASSLGGGSGSSYNEQFF
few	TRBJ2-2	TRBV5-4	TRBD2	TGTGCCAGCAGCCTGATGACTAGCGGGGAGGGTAGTGGGGAGCTGTTTTTT	CASSLMTSGEGSGELFF
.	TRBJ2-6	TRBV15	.	TGTGCCACCAGCAGCAGGGGCTCTGGGGCCAACGTCCTGACTTTC	CATSSRGSGANVLTF
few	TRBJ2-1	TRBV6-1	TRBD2	TGTGCCAGCAGTGATATCGGGAGGGCCGTAGATGAGCAGTTCTTC	CASSDIGRAVDEQFF
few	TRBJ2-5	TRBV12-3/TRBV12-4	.	TGTGCCAGCATCTCGGACAGACAAGAGACCCAGTACTTC	CASISDRQETQYF
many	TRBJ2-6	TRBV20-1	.	TGCAGTGCTAGCCTCTCTGGGGCCAACGTCCTGACTTTC	CSASLSGANVLTF
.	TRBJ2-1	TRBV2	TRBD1	TGTGCCAGCAGTCAATCCGGGACAGCCTACAATGAGCAGTTCTTC	CASSQSGTAYNEQFF
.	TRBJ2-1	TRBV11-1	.	TGTGCCAGCAGCTCCGGGTCACTAGCGACAGGGTACAATGAGCAGTTCTTC	CASSSGSLATGYNEQFF
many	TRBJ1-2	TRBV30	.	TGTGCCTGGAGTAAGACGGGTAACTATGGCTACACCTTC	CAWSKTGNYGYTF
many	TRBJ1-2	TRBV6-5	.	TGTGCCAGCAGTTACTCTGAAAGAGATGGCTACACCTTC	CASSYSERDGYTF
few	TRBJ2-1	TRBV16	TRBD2	TGTGCCAGCAGCCAACCGGGACTAGCGGGCTACAATGAGCAGTTCTTC	CASSQPGLAGYNEQFF
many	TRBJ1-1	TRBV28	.	TGTGCCAGCAGGAGGGTGTTTGGCACTGAAGCTTTCTTT	CASRRVFGTEAFF
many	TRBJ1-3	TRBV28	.	TGTGCCAGCAGTTCCCCATGGAGGGAATCTGGAAACACCATATATTTT	CASSSPWRESGNTIYF